The T cell receptor (beta chain) described here comes from a study of blood T cells in healthy people across ages. Through a sample-barcoded 5' primer and a J-beta primer mix, a second PCR was run for roughly 7 to 11 cycles. One entry per CDR3 protein results from TCRdb running MiXCR on the 5' RACE reads. The data hold around 800,000 distinct CDR3 sequences, with more than 35% observed a single time. About this clonotype: Its antigen is undetermined.

V was trimmed by 5 bases and J by 7 bases, leaving 11 bases between them. Looked up from germline, CDR1 is SQVTM and CDR2 is ANQGSEA. The CDR3 runs to 12 residues. Findings and caveats of the study: More naive CD4+ cells and higher diversity marked long-lived donors relative to aged donors.

Sequenced input: blood. The genes are TRBV29-1 and TRBJ1-4, with D possibly matching TRBD1 (6 bases). The source of this sequence is a man older than 75 in good health. The CDR3 protein is CSVPGGSEKLFF. CDR3 in DNA: TGCAGCGTTCCCGGGGGCAGTGAAAAACTGTTTTTT. Filled out from reference TRBV29-1 and TRBJ1-4, the complete variable domain reads SAVISQKPSRDICQRGTSLTIQCQVDSQVTMMFWYRQQPGQSLTLIATANQGSEATYESGFVIDKFPISRPNLTFSTLTVSNMSPEDSSIYLCSVPGGSEKLFFGSGTQLSVL.